What follows are 17 T cell receptor beta chains derived from one specimen sequenced in a study of technical replicates of blood from several donors. Using immunoSEQ multiplex PCR, the repertoire was profiled, and TCRdb retains in-frame clones only, with some absent. The data show more than 75,000 clones, approximately 90% seen once. Specimen: T cells isolated from PBMCs. All receptors come from a human donor in good health.

The chain links TRBV10-3 to TRBJ1-4, with 7 bases lining up with TRBD1. Germline lookup yields CDR1 ENHRY and CDR2 SYGVKD. This CDR3 region has 13 residues. Unmatched junction bases numbered 7, after V lost 10 bases and J lost 5 bases. Here the CDR3 DNA reads TGTGCCAGGGACAGACACACGAATGAAAAACTGTTTTTT. Its translation: CARDRHTNEKLFF.

The chain employs TRBV6-5 and TRBJ2-2, with 9 bases aligning to TRBD2. Germline lookup yields CDR1 MNHEY and CDR2 SVGAGI. The CDR3 has 16 residues. V lost 4 bases, J lost 0 bases, and 3 bases stayed unmatched. The CDR3 nucleotides are TGTGCCAGCAGTTTCGCTAGCGGGGCGAACACCGGGGAGCTGTTTTTT. Translated: CASSFASGANTGELFF.

This clone was recorded once. The V gene is TRBV30, the J gene TRBJ1-2; 9 bases are a match to TRBD1. CDR1 GTSNPN and CDR2 SVGIG come from the germline V gene (reference sequence). J was trimmed by 4 bases and V by 0 bases; bases with no gene match: 12. The CDR3 consists of 17 residues. CDR3 DNA: TGTGCCTGGAGTGTAAAATTATGGGACAGGGCCTCCTATGGCTACACCTTC. This sequence encodes CAWSVKLWDRASYGYTF.

The chain recombines TRBV19 with TRBJ1-6; 11 bases agree with TRBD1. The V gene end was trimmed by 5 bases and the J gene end by 9 bases; junction bases not matched to a gene: 9. The germline gives CDR1 LNHDA, CDR2 SQIVND (reference sequence). The CDR3 is 16 residues long. CDR3 protein: CASSFTVGTGGSPLHF. The CDR3, as DNA: TGTGCCAGTAGTTTCACCGTCGGGACAGGGGGTTCACCCCTCCACTTT.

The V gene is TRBV6-5, the J gene TRBJ1-5, with D perhaps matching TRBD1 (5 bases). The CDR3 runs to 14 residues. Germline V gene lookup returns CDR1 MNHEY and CDR2 SVGAGI. V was trimmed by 6 bases and J by 0 bases, leaving 9 bases between them. CDR3 nucleotides: TGTGCCAGCAGCCAGGACAATAGCAATCAGCCCCAGCATTTT. This encodes CASSQDNSNQPQHF.

This clone appeared a single time. The DNA for the CDR3 is TGTGCCACCAAGGGGTTTGTCACAGATACGCAGTATTTT. Its protein product is CATKGFVTDTQYF. This chain connects TRBV10-3 to TRBJ2-3; the D gene is possibly TRBD1 (5 bases). V was cut by 10 bases and J by 2 bases, with 13 bases left in between. The germline CDR1 and CDR2 sequences are ENHRY and SYGVKD. The CDR3 sequence is 13 residues long.

The rearrangement uses TRBV9 and TRBJ2-3, with D hard to call. Trimming took off 0 bases at V and 0 bases at J, with 11 bases between the two ends. CDR1 and CDR2 (germline): SGDLS, YYNGEE. CDR3 size: 16 residues. CDR3 in DNA: TGTGCCAGCAGCGTAGGGGTGGCGGCGAGCACAGATACGCAGTATTTT. As protein: CASSVGVAASTDTQYF.

The chain uses TRBV30 and TRBJ2-2; a weak D match, TRBD2 (5 bases). The ends were cut back, 0 bases at V and 5 bases at J, with 16 bases in the middle. CDR3 length equals 16 residues. From germline, CDR1 is GTSNPN and CDR2 SVGIG (reference sequence). The CDR3 reads CAWSVRSGLVTGELFF. As DNA, the CDR3 is TGTGCCTGGAGTGTACGGAGCGGCCTAGTGACCGGGGAGCTGTTTTTT.

The V and J genes are TRBV9 and TRBJ2-1; 12 nucleotides align to TRBD1. The ends lost 6 bases at V and 12 bases at J; junction bases unmatched: 13. This CDR3 is 15 amino acids long. The germline gives CDR1 SGDLS, CDR2 YYNGEE. The CDR3 DNA reads as TGTGCCAGCAACTATAGGGGGACAGGGGGCGAAGTGCAGTTCTTC. This sequence encodes CASNYRGTGGEVQFF. Using reference TRBV9 and TRBJ2-1 for the parts outside the CDR3, the full variable domain is DSGVTQTPKHLITATGQRVTLRCSPRSGDLSVYWYQQSLDQGLQFLIQYYNGEERAKGNILERFSAQQFPDLHSELNLSSLELGDSALYFCASNYRGTGGEVQFFGPGTRLTVL.

The chain recombines TRBV28 with TRBJ2-3; D uncertain. Trimming removed 3 bases at V and 2 bases at J, with 15 bases between. The germline CDR1 and CDR2 sequences are MDHEN and SYDVKM. This CDR3 has 16 residues. DNA of the CDR3: TGTGCCAGCAGTTTCGTGGCAGAAGTGGTCACAGATACGCAGTATTTT. It codes for CASSFVAEVVTDTQYF. The full variable domain, rest sourced from reference TRBV28 and TRBJ2-3, is DVKVTQSSRYLVKRTGEKVFLECVQDMDHENMFWYRQDPGLGLRLIYFSYDVKMKEKGDIPEGYSVSREKKERFSLILESASTNQTSMYLCASSFVAEVVTDTQYFGPGTRLTVL.

As DNA, the CDR3 is TGTGCCAGCAGCTCGGACAGGGCTAACTATGGCTACACCTTC. This sequence encodes CASSSDRANYGYTF. The rearrangement links TRBV5-6 to TRBJ1-2; 8 nucleotides align to TRBD1. The CDR3 sequence is 14 residues long. Germline V gives CDR1 SGHDT, CDR2 YYEEEE. V trimming: 3 bases; J trimming: 0 bases; junction bases outside the gene matches: 1. Complete variable domain (other parts from reference TRBV5-6 and TRBJ1-2): DAGVTQSPTHLIKTRGQQVTLRCSPKSGHDTVSWYQQALGQGPQFIFQYYEEEERQRGNFPDRFSGHQFPNYSSELNVNALLLGDSALYLCASSSDRANYGYTFGSGTRLTVV.

The J gene is TRBJ1-4, the V gene TRBV5-1; TRBD1 matches at 7 bases. Germline assignment: CDR1 SGHRS and CDR2 YFSETQ. This CDR3 has 14 residues. V shed 4 bases and J 8 bases; nucleotides not matched to a gene: 8. The CDR3 spells CASSTGQNGEKLFF. In DNA, the CDR3 is TGCGCCAGCAGCACGGGACAGAATGGGGAAAAACTGTTTTTT. The full variable domain, in which reference TRBV5-1 and TRBJ1-4 provide the parts outside the CDR3, is KAGVTQTPRYLIKTRGQQVTLSCSPISGHRSVSWYQQTPGQGLQFLFEYFSETQRNKGNFPGRFSGRQFSNSRSEMNVSTLELGDSALYLCASSTGQNGEKLFFGSGTQLSVL.

This rearrangement joins TRBV5-1 to TRBJ1-6, with D hard to call. Germline V CDR1 and CDR2: SGHRS, YFSETQ. The CDR3 has 16 amino acids. Trimming took off 2 bases at V and 7 bases at J, with 16 bases between the two ends. DNA of the CDR3: TGCGCCAGCAGCTTAGTGGAGGGATCCCTCAATTCACCCCTCCACTTT. Its translation: CASSLVEGSLNSPLHF. Filled out from reference TRBV5-1 and TRBJ1-6, the complete variable domain reads KAGVTQTPRYLIKTRGQQVTLSCSPISGHRSVSWYQQTPGQGLQFLFEYFSETQRNKGNFPGRFSGRQFSNSRSEMNVSTLELGDSALYLCASSLVEGSLNSPLHFGNGTRLTVT.

This rearrangement joins TRBV2 to TRBJ2-5, with TRBD1 identical over 7 bases. Germline V gene data show CDR1 as SNHLY and CDR2 as FYNNEI. After removal of 5 bases from V and 2 bases from J, the junction contained 14 bases not matched to a gene. The length of the CDR3 is 17 residues. The CDR3 loop reads CASSPNRGWLLQETQYF. CDR3 bases: TGTGCCAGCAGTCCTAACAGGGGATGGCTTCTTCAAGAGACCCAGTACTTC.

The chain has TRBV13 and TRBJ2-5, with D possibly TRBD2 on 6 matching bases. Germline V gene data show CDR1 as PRHDT and CDR2 as FYEKMQ (reference sequence). The CDR3 extends over 15 amino acids. The V end was cut by 5 bases, the J end by 1 base, with 14 bases between. The CDR3 DNA sequence: TGTGCCAGCAGCCGGCGGGGCCGGCCCCAAGAGACCCAGTACTTC. Translation: CASSRRGRPQETQYF.

This clone was seen a single time. This rearrangement joins TRBV18 to TRBJ1-2; D is ambiguous. Germline assignment: CDR1 KGHSH and CDR2 LQKENI. The V end lost 3 bases, the J end lost 4 bases, and 12 bases lay between the germline ends. CDR3 size: 14 residues. CDR3 DNA sequence: TGTGCCAGCTCACCTGGTCCGAAGAGCTATGGCTACACCTTC. Translating it yields CASSPGPKSYGYTF.

The chain recombines TRBV4-2 with TRBJ2-1, with 7 bases lining up with TRBD2. V dropped 4 bases and J dropped 7; count of bases not matched to a gene: 13. The CDR3 runs to 16 residues. CDR1 and CDR2 (germline): LGHNA, YNFKEQ. Here the CDR3 DNA reads TGTGCCAGCAGCCCTACCTCGGGGGAGGGCCAGAATGAGCAGTTCTTC. It is translated as CASSPTSGEGQNEQFF.